A single sample gave rise to the 21 T cell receptor beta chains below, sequenced in a study of cytomegalovirus exposure and HLA in healthy donors (dated by TCRdb to the late 2010s). The library was prepared using the immunoSEQ multiplex PCR assay. For the multiplex PCR, a mixture combining 60 forward primers for TCR Vbeta segments and 13 reverse primers for TCR Jbeta segments was used. Not all clones reach the TCRdb copy of this immuneACCESS table, which keeps in-frame sequences only. Checked studies attribute under half of the gap to unresolved V genes and leave the rest unexplained. For this sample the table gives some 170,000 clones, of which 70% to 85% were detected only once. Clones ranked in the top ten supply roughly 3.7% of the sample. Sequences were obtained from PBMCs. The receptors originated from a man aged 30 to 45 in good health and CMV-seropositive.

A note on this clone: One end of the junction does not line up with germline, which may come from a read error. The chain carries TRBV5-6 and TRBJ2-2; the D is unclear. Germline assignment: CDR1 SGHDT and CDR2 YYEEEE. The CDR3 has 16 residues. The CDR3 DNA reads as TGTGCCAGCAGTTTGGCTGCGCGCAAGAACACCGGGGAGCTGTTTTTT. This encodes CASSLAARKNTGELFF.

The J gene is TRBJ2-7, the V gene TRBV27; D possibly corresponds to TRBD2 (7 bases). The ends were cut back, 2 bases at V and 2 bases at J, with 13 bases in the middle. The CDR3 length is 15 residues. The germline gives CDR1 MNHEY, CDR2 SMNVEV (reference sequence). The CDR3 loop reads CASSLEGGWTYEQYF. In nucleotides, the CDR3 is TGTGCCAGCAGTTTAGAGGGGGGGTGGACCTACGAGCAGTACTTC.

The chain recombines TRBV11-1 with TRBJ2-3, with 7 bases matching TRBD2. Germline V gives CDR1 SGHAT, CDR2 FQDESV (reference sequence). V lost 3 bases to trimming and J lost 1 base; unmatched junction nucleotides: 1. The CDR3 has 14 amino acids. Here the CDR3 DNA reads TGTGCCAGCAGCTTTGGGGGGGGCACAGATACGCAGTATTTT. Translating it yields CASSFGGGTDTQYF.

The chain uses TRBV19 and TRBJ2-2, with TRBD2 identical over 7 bases. With 5 bases clipped from V and 2 bases from J, the junction kept 8 bases outside the gene matches. The germline V gene encodes CDR1 LNHDA and CDR2 SQIVND (reference sequence). The length of the CDR3 is 16 residues. The CDR3 sequence is CASSEGLAVNTGELFF. The CDR3 DNA reads as TGTGCCAGTAGTGAAGGGCTAGCGGTAAACACCGGGGAGCTGTTTTTT.

This clone was observed a few times. V gene TRBV30 combines with J gene TRBJ2-7; 10 bases are shared with TRBD1. The V and J ends lost 3 bases and 4 bases, in that order; junction bases with no gene match: 6. CDR3 length: 14 amino acids. Germline assignment: CDR1 GTSNPN and CDR2 SVGIG (reference sequence). As DNA, the CDR3 is TGTGCCTGGAGGAGCCCGGACAGGGGGTACGAGCAGTACTTC. This codes for CAWRSPDRGYEQYF. The entire variable domain, with the rest obtained from reference TRBV30 and TRBJ2-7, is as follows: SQTIHQWPATLVQPVGSPLSLECTVEGTSNPNLYWYRQAAGRGLQLLFYSVGIGQISSEVPQNLSASRPQDRQFILSSKKLLLSDSGFYLCAWRSPDRGYEQYFGPGTRLTVT.

V is TRBV10-3 and J is TRBJ1-2; maybe TRBD1 (5 bases). The germline V gene has CDR1 ENHRY and CDR2 SYGVKD. The CDR3 totals 15 residues. Trimming removed 0 bases from V and 4 bases from J, with 12 bases in between. Written as DNA, the CDR3 is TGTGCCATCAGTGAGTCGGAGGGGTTCGGCTATGGCTACACCTTC. Translating it yields CAISESEGFGYGYTF.

This clone has only a few counts. The chain has TRBV6-1 and TRBJ2-3, with D perhaps TRBD2 (6 bases). The CDR3 is 14 residues long. With 8 bases removed from V and 2 bases from J, the gap between germline ends came to 14 bases. Germline V gives CDR1 MNHNS, CDR2 SASEGT. CDR3 sequence (DNA): TGTGCCAGCGCGGAAGGCGGGGACACAGATACGCAGTATTTT. Translating it yields CASAEGGDTDTQYF.

The chain has TRBV11-3 and TRBJ2-2, with 10 bases lining up with TRBD1. The CDR3 spans 17 residues. In germline, CDR1 is SGHNT, CDR2 YENEEA. V gave up 5 bases and J gave up 6 bases; unmatched junction bases: 12. CDR3 nucleotides: TGTGCCAGCAGCCCAGGGAGGGGACAGGGGTTTGCCGGGGAGCTGTTTTTT. It codes for CASSPGRGQGFAGELFF.

V is TRBV9 and J is TRBJ1-6; TRBD1 is a possible D gene (5 bases). The CDR3 runs 12 residues. Germline values: CDR1 SGDLS, CDR2 YYNGEE. The CDR3 sequence is CARGSDNSPLHF. The CDR3 DNA reads TGTGCAAGGGGTTCCGATAATTCACCCCTCCACTTT.

V and J are TRBV11-1 and TRBJ2-7, with 7 nucleotides matching TRBD1. V shed 5 bases, J shed 4 bases, and the junction held 2 bases outside the gene matches. Germline V gene lookup returns CDR1 SGHAT and CDR2 FQDESV (reference sequence). The CDR3 runs 12 residues. This CDR3 reads CASSVTGYEQYF. Written as DNA, the CDR3 is TGTGCCAGCAGCGTGACAGGGTACGAGCAGTACTTC.

This sequence joins TRBV19 and TRBJ2-1; the D gene is possibly TRBD2 (5 bases). The CDR3 is 13 amino acids. The germline V gene encodes CDR1 LNHDA and CDR2 SQIVND (reference sequence). Trimming cost V 3 bases and J 4 bases, with 7 bases left between them. The CDR3 loop reads CASSIGGYNEQFF. The CDR3, as DNA: TGTGCCAGTAGTATTGGAGGTTACAATGAGCAGTTCTTC.

The V call is TRBV12-5, the J call TRBJ1-1; D may be TRBD1 (5 bases). V lost 6 bases and J 4 bases, leaving 24 bases between the germline ends. Per the germline V gene, CDR1 is LGHNT and CDR2 is FRNRAP. This CDR3 has 17 amino acids. This CDR3 reads CASGTTVLGRGVTEAFF. The CDR3 nucleotides read TGTGCTAGTGGCACTACCGTTCTGGGTCGGGGGGTCACTGAAGCTTTCTTT.

The rearrangement uses TRBV7-8 and TRBJ1-6, with 7 bases identical to TRBD1. Germline loops: CDR1 SGHVS, CDR2 FQNEAQ. The CDR3 contains 15 residues. J gave up 4 bases and V 4 bases, and 4 bases lay outside the gene matches. The CDR3 is CASSSDREYNSPLHF. The DNA for the CDR3 is TGTGCCAGCAGCTCCGACAGGGAGTATAATTCACCCCTCCACTTT.

V is TRBV4-1 and J is TRBJ1-2; 12 bases line up with TRBD1. Germline CDR1 is MGHRA and CDR2 is YSYEKL. This CDR3 has 17 amino acids. J was trimmed by 8 bases and V by 2 bases; bases with no gene match: 12. CDR3 region: CASSQTGTGGAARGYTF. DNA for the CDR3: TGCGCCAGCAGCCAAACCGGGACAGGGGGCGCGGCGAGGGGCTACACCTTC.

The CDR3 nucleotides are TGTGCCAGCAGCTTACAGGGTAATTCACCCCTCCACTTT. It codes for CASSLQGNSPLHF. The V call is TRBV5-4, the J call TRBJ1-6; tentatively, D is TRBD1 (6 bases). CDR3 length: 13 residues. The germline V gene encodes CDR1 SGHNT and CDR2 YYREEE (reference sequence). The germline V and J ends were trimmed by 2 bases and 6 bases, with 6 bases remaining between them.

This clone was recorded only once. The V call is TRBV29-1, the J call TRBJ2-7, with D perhaps TRBD2 (5 bases). The CDR3 has 12 amino acids. Trimming removed 7 bases from V and 5 bases from J, with 15 bases in between. The germline V gene has CDR1 SQVTM and CDR2 ANQGSEA. CDR3 DNA: TGCAGCGCCGACGGGGAACGGGACGAGCAGTACTTC. It yields the protein CSADGERDEQYF.

This clone was detected a few times. The rearrangement joins TRBV19 to TRBJ1-1; 8 bases match TRBD1. This CDR3 region has 16 residues. Germline V gene lookup returns CDR1 LNHDA and CDR2 SQIVND (reference sequence). The junction had 9 bases not matched to a gene; V was cut back by 6 bases and J by 0 bases. The CDR3 nucleotides read TGTGCCAGTAGCCAGCCTCCGGGACAGGTGAACACTGAAGCTTTCTTT. Protein product: CASSQPPGQVNTEAFF.

The V gene is TRBV7-6, the J gene TRBJ1-1; 7 bases are a match to TRBD1. With 5 bases clipped from V and 4 bases from J, the junction kept 1 base outside the gene matches. Per the germline V gene, CDR1 is SGHVS and CDR2 is FNYEAQ. This CDR3 is 12 amino acids long. CDR3 amino acids: CASSGDSTEAFF. The CDR3 nucleotides read TGTGCCAGCAGCGGGGACAGCACTGAAGCTTTCTTT.

This chain connects TRBV5-3 to TRBJ2-7, with D uncertain. TRBV5-3 counts as an open reading frame of uncertain function. CDR3 size: 15 residues. The V end was cut by 3 bases, the J end by 0 bases, with 13 bases between. CDR3 nucleotides: TGTGCCAGAAGCTACAAAGATACGGGCTCCTACGAGCAGTACTTC. Its protein is CARSYKDTGSYEQYF.

This clone occurred a few times. The chain recombines TRBV28 with TRBJ1-2; weak D call: TRBD1 (6 bases). This CDR3 is 15 amino acids long. The germline V and J ends were trimmed by 6 bases and 2 bases, with 16 bases remaining between them. The germline CDR1 and CDR2 sequences are MDHEN and SYDVKM. The CDR3 region has the DNA TGTGCCAGCAGAGGAACAGGGTACCTAAACTATGGCTACACCTTC. The encoded protein is CASRGTGYLNYGYTF.

The rearrangement joins TRBV4-1 to TRBJ1-1; no clear D. CDR1 is MGHRA, CDR2 YSYEKL, per germline. Trimming took 2 bases from V and 7 from J, leaving 17 bases between them. CDR3 length: 15 residues. The CDR3 coding sequence is TGCGCCAGCAGCCAACCCACTGCCCCCGGAGGTGAAGCTTTCTTT. The encoded protein is CASSQPTAPGGEAFF.